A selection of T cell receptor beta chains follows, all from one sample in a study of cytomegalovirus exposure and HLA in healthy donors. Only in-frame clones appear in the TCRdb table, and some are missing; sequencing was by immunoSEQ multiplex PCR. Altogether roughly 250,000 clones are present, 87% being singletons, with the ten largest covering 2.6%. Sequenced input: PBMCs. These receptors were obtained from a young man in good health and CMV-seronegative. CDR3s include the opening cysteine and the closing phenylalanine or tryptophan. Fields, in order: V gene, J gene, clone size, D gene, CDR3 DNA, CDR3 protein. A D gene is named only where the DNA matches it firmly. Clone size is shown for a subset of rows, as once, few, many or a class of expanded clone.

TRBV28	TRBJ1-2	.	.	TGTGCCAGCAGTCCCAATTTGGCCTATGGCTACACCTTC	CASSPNLAYGYTF
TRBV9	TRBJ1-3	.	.	TGTGCCAGCAGCGTATATGGCAGGGCTGCCTATGGAAACACCATATATTTT	CASSVYGRAAYGNTIYF
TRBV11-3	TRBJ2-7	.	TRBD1	TGTGCCAGCAGCTCCGGCTGGGGGGACAGGGGTGACGAGCAGTACTTC	CASSSGWGDRGDEQYF
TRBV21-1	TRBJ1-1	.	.	TGTGCCAGCTCCCCGGGAGTCACTGAAGCTTTCTTT	CASSPGVTEAFF
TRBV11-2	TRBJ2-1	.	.	TGTGCCAGCAGCTTTCCCGGGACTTGGAATGAGCAGTTCTTC	CASSFPGTWNEQFF
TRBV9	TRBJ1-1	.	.	TGTGCCAGCAGCGTAGTGCCAGGGGCGGCAGCGCACACTGAAGCTTTCTTT	CASSVVPGAAAHTEAFF
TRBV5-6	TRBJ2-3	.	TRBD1	TGTGCCAGCAGGGGACAGGGCATGCACCTATTCACAGATACGCAGTATTTT	CASRGQGMHLFTDTQYF
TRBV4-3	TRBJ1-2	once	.	TGCGCCAGCAGCCTAGTACAGGGCAGGGACGGCTACACCTTC	CASSLVQGRDGYTF
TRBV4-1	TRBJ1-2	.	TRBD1	TGCGCCAGCAGCCACCAATTAGACAGGGTGTACTATGGCTACACCTTC	CASSHQLDRVYYGYTF
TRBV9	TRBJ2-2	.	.	TGTGCCAGCAGCGTAGTCCCGGGGAGGGGGGAGCTGTTTTTT	CASSVVPGRGELFF
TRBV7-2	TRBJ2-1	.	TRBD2	TGTGCCAGCAGCATATATGGACTAGCGAGTGAGCAGTTCTTC	CASSIYGLASEQFF
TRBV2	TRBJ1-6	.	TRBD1	TGTGCCAGCAGATCCGGGACAGAGACTAATTCACCCCTCCACTTT	CASRSGTETNSPLHF
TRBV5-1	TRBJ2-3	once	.	TGCGCCAGCAGCGCGGGGACAGATACGCAGTATTTT	CASSAGTDTQYF
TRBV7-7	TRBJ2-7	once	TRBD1	TGTGCTAGCAGCTGGGACAGGGACTACGAGCAGTACTTC	CASSWDRDYEQYF
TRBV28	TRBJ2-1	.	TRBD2	TGTGCCAGCAGTAAGCTAGCGGGAGTTACCCATGAGCAGTTCTTC	CASSKLAGVTHEQFF